The 29 T cell receptor beta chains reported below all come from one sample, sequenced in a study. Via MiXCR, TCRdb re-called the RT-PCR reads, giving one row per CDR3 protein. Of 650,000 to 800,000 distinct CDR3 sequences in the sample, 12% to 15% were seen once. The sample comprised memory CD4+ T cells from blood. The receptors were sampled from a female donor in good health, serving as a healthy control.

There are many counts of this clonotype. The genes are TRBV10-3 and TRBJ2-7; no clear D. The germline V and J ends were trimmed by 0 bases and 4 bases, with 4 bases remaining between them. CDR1 and CDR2 from the germline V gene are ENHRY and SYGVKD. The CDR3 spans 12 residues. The CDR3 is CAISESRYEQYF. The CDR3 coding sequence is TGTGCCATCAGTGAGTCTAGATACGAGCAGTACTTC.

The V and J genes are TRBV7-9 and TRBJ1-2; TRBD1 matches at 10 bases. CDR1 is SEHNR, CDR2 FQNEAQ, per germline (reference sequence). This CDR3 comprises 14 residues. J gave up 0 bases and V 6 bases, and 1 base lay outside the gene matches. The CDR3 reads CASRGTGANYGYTF. In DNA, the CDR3 is TGTGCCAGCAGAGGGACAGGGGCTAACTATGGCTACACCTTC. Complete variable domain (other parts from reference TRBV7-9 and TRBJ1-2): DTGVSQNPRHKITKRGQNVTFRCDPISEHNRLYWYRQTLGQGPEFLTYFQNEAQLEKSRLLSDRFSAERPKGSFSTLEIQRTEQGDSAMYLCASRGTGANYGYTFGSGTRLTVV.

V and J are TRBV7-9 and TRBJ1-2; weak D call: TRBD1 (5 bases). This CDR3 comprises 14 residues. CDR1 and CDR2 (germline): SEHNR, FQNEAQ (reference sequence). Trimming took 5 bases from V and 4 from J, leaving 14 bases between them. The CDR3 protein is CASSPPGTLYGYTF. CDR3 coding DNA: TGTGCCAGCAGCCCGCCGGGGACCCTCTATGGCTACACCTTC.

V is TRBV7-9 and J is TRBJ2-2; tentatively, D is TRBD1 (5 bases). The V end was cut by 7 bases, the J end by 2 bases, with 11 bases between. Per germline, CDR1 SEHNR and CDR2 FQNEAQ (reference sequence). The CDR3 extends over 14 amino acids. In DNA form, the CDR3 reads TGTGCCAGCATGGGCAGGGTAAACACCGGGGAGCTGTTTTTT. It specifies CASMGRVNTGELFF.

V and J are TRBV6-6 and TRBJ1-1; 8 bases align to TRBD1. CDR1 is MNHNY, CDR2 SVGAGI, per germline (reference sequence). This CDR3 is 13 amino acids long. Losses at the gene ends were 6 bases for V and 4 bases for J; bases not matched to a gene: 4. DNA of the CDR3: TGTGCCAGCAGAGACAGGGGAGGCACTGAAGCTTTCTTT. Protein product: CASRDRGGTEAFF.

In this sample, this clonotype turned up a few times. The gene calls are TRBV5-5 and TRBJ2-1, with 9 nucleotides matching TRBD1. J gave up 5 bases and V 1 base, and 4 bases lay outside the gene matches. This CDR3 region has 15 residues. Germline loops: CDR1 SGHKS, CDR2 YYEKEE (reference sequence). The CDR3 loop is CASSLSGTGNNEQFF. In nucleotides, the CDR3 is TGTGCCAGCAGCTTGAGTGGGACAGGGAACAATGAGCAGTTCTTC.

This clonotype was counted a few times. V usage is TRBV5-1 and J usage is TRBJ2-1; unclear D gene. Germline CDR1 SGHRS, CDR2 YFSETQ. Deletions cut 1 base from V and 15 bases from J, with 23 bases between. The CDR3 contains 15 residues. CDR3 DNA: TGCGCCAGCAGCTTGTCCCCCAACACGATTTCCACCCCGTTCTTC. Its translation: CASSLSPNTISTPFF. The full variable domain, in which reference TRBV5-1 and TRBJ2-1 provide the parts outside the CDR3, is KAGVTQTPRYLIKTRGQQVTLSCSPISGHRSVSWYQQTPGQGLQFLFEYFSETQRNKGNFPGRFSGRQFSNSRSEMNVSTLELGDSALYLCASSLSPNTISTPFFGPGTRLTVL.

This clonotype showed up just a few times. CDR3 sequence reads: CASSPSSGAGGYTF. The CDR3 nucleotides read TGTGCCAGCAGCCCGTCATCGGGGGCAGGTGGCTACACCTTC. V and J are TRBV27 and TRBJ1-2; D possibly corresponds to TRBD1 (6 bases). The CDR3 consists of 14 residues. Germline V gene lookup returns CDR1 MNHEY and CDR2 SMNVEV (reference sequence). Trimming removed 6 bases at V and 7 bases at J, with 18 bases between.

In its sample, this clonotype was seen many times. V usage is TRBV28 and J usage is TRBJ1-2, with no clear D. Per the germline V gene, CDR1 is MDHEN and CDR2 is SYDVKM. The V end was cut by 6 bases, the J end by 3 bases, with 11 bases between. CDR3 length: 13 amino acids. CDR3 in amino acids: CASRIKMDYGYTF. DNA of the CDR3: TGTGCCAGCAGAATAAAAATGGACTATGGCTACACCTTC.

This clonotype was seen a handful of times. This chain uses TRBV12-3 or TRBV12-4 with TRBJ2-3, with D perhaps given as TRBD1 or TRBD2 (6 bases each). The CDR3 consists of 14 residues. The ends were cut back, 10 bases at V and 0 bases at J, with 14 bases in the middle. The CDR3 here is CATSEGGSTDTQYF. In DNA form, the CDR3 reads TGTGCCACCTCCGAGGGGGGTAGCACAGATACGCAGTATTTT.

This clonotype showed up just a few times. This chain uses TRBV28 with TRBJ2-7; D gene ambiguous. The germline CDR1 and CDR2 sequences are MDHEN and SYDVKM. The V end lost 7 bases, the J end lost 6 bases, and 10 bases lay between the germline ends. This CDR3 comprises 11 residues. CDR3 protein: CASTTEIEQYF. Written as DNA, the CDR3 is TGTGCCAGCACCACAGAGATCGAGCAGTACTTC.

This clonotype was recorded at least ten times. The chain employs TRBV20-1 and TRBJ2-1, with D perhaps given as TRBD1 or TRBD2 (5 bases each). V lost 6 bases and J 5 bases, leaving 17 bases between the germline ends. Germline V gene sequence: CDR1 DFQATT, CDR2 SNEGSKA (reference sequence). The CDR3 totals 14 residues. For the CDR3, the DNA is TGCAGTGCCCCCAGGGACCTGGGGGACAATGAGCAGTTCTTC. Translation: CSAPRDLGDNEQFF.

J is TRBJ2-1 and V is TRBV5-1, with D unclear. The V gene lost 0 bases and the J gene lost 8 bases, with 6 bases spanning the gap. The CDR3 runs 12 residues. Germline assignment: CDR1 SGHRS and CDR2 YFSETQ. The CDR3 region is CASSLDQYEQFF. Written as DNA, the CDR3 is TGCGCCAGCAGCTTGGATCAGTATGAGCAGTTCTTC.

The rearrangement uses TRBV4-3 and TRBJ1-1; 8 bases agree with TRBD1. The CDR3 sequence is 17 residues long. Germline V gene sequence: CDR1 LGHNA, CDR2 YSLEER. The J segment lost 0 bases and the V segment lost 4 bases, leaving 10 bases of the junction unmatched. The CDR3 DNA is TGCGCCAGCAGCCCCCAGGGACAGGCCGTAATGAACACTGAAGCTTTCTTT. The encoded protein is CASSPQGQAVMNTEAFF.

This clonotype has more than one count but fewer than ten. This sequence joins TRBV30 and TRBJ2-2, with D hard to call. Trimming shortened V by 2 bases and J by 7 bases, and 8 bases separated the two germline ends. CDR1 GTSNPN and CDR2 SVGIG come from the germline V gene (reference sequence). This CDR3 region has 12 residues. The CDR3 loop is CAWSKMVGELFF. The CDR3, as DNA: TGTGCCTGGAGTAAGATGGTCGGGGAGCTGTTTTTT. The whole variable domain, remainder taken from reference TRBV30 and TRBJ2-2, is SQTIHQWPATLVQPVGSPLSLECTVEGTSNPNLYWYRQAAGRGLQLLFYSVGIGQISSEVPQNLSASRPQDRQFILSSKKLLLSDSGFYLCAWSKMVGELFFGEGSRLTVL.

This clonotype has more than one count but fewer than ten. The chain links TRBV27 to TRBJ1-3; D is uncertain. CDR1 is MNHEY and CDR2 is SMNVEV in the germline V gene (reference sequence). Trimming left V 4 bases short and J 0 bases short, with 10 bases between. The length of the CDR3 is 15 residues. The CDR3 DNA reads TGTGCCAGCAGTTATAATGGCTACTCTGGAAACACCATATATTTT. Translating gives CASSYNGYSGNTIYF.

This clonotype was seen a few times. The chain is built from TRBV6-5 and TRBJ2-1; 8 nucleotides agree with TRBD2. This CDR3 is 16 amino acids long. From germline, CDR1 is MNHEY and CDR2 SVGAGI. Trimming at V came to 1 base and at J to 8 bases, leaving 10 bases not matched to a gene. CDR3 in amino acids: CASSYYRSGRRDEQFF. DNA of the CDR3: TGTGCCAGCAGTTACTATCGGAGCGGGAGAAGGGATGAGCAGTTCTTC.

This chain's CDR3 is CASSSIQGATEAFF. As DNA, the CDR3 is TGTGCCAGCAGCTCCATACAGGGGGCCACTGAAGCTTTCTTT. The chain uses TRBV7-2 and TRBJ1-1, with 9 bases identical to TRBD1. V was pared by 4 bases and J by 4 bases, with 4 bases of the junction left unmatched. CDR1 and CDR2 (germline): SGHTA, FQGNSA. The CDR3 is 14 amino acids.

J is TRBJ2-5 and V is TRBV5-1, with 8 bases lining up with TRBD2. Germline trimming cut 4 bases from V and 1 base from J; bases unmatched to any gene: 6. This CDR3 is built from 15 residues. Germline-derived CDR1 and CDR2 are SGHRS and YFSETQ. The CDR3 nucleotides read TGCGCCAGCAGCCCCGTCCTAGCGGGCCAAGAGACCCAGTACTTC. It specifies CASSPVLAGQETQYF. Together with reference TRBV5-1 and TRBJ2-5, the CDR3 gives the full variable domain: KAGVTQTPRYLIKTRGQQVTLSCSPISGHRSVSWYQQTPGQGLQFLFEYFSETQRNKGNFPGRFSGRQFSNSRSEMNVSTLELGDSALYLCASSPVLAGQETQYFGPGTRLLVL.

This clonotype was seen a few times. The chain links TRBV20-1 to TRBJ1-1; TRBD1 might be the D (6 bases). Germline V gives CDR1 DFQATT, CDR2 SNEGSKA (reference sequence). Trimming took off 0 bases at V and 5 bases at J, with 22 bases between the two ends. The CDR3 is 17 residues long. The CDR3 DNA is TGCAGTGCTAGAGATCTTAGGTTGGCACAGGGAACAACTGAAGCTTTCTTT. It codes for CSARDLRLAQGTTEAFF.

The chain recombines TRBV20-1 with TRBJ2-2; 10 positions match TRBD2. CDR3 size: 15 residues. V dropped 6 bases and J dropped 7; count of bases not matched to a gene: 11. In germline, CDR1 is DFQATT, CDR2 SNEGSKA (reference sequence). The CDR3 DNA reads as TGCAGTGCCCAGACCAGCGGGGGGGCCGGCGGGGAGCTGTTTTTT. This codes for CSAQTSGGAGGELFF.

The chain uses TRBV6-2 or TRBV6-3 and TRBJ2-1, with 7 bases that match TRBD1. Per the germline V gene, CDR1 is MNHEY and CDR2 is SVGEGT. Trimming at V came to 2 bases and at J to 6 bases, leaving 7 bases not matched to a gene. The CDR3 runs 15 residues. DNA of the CDR3: TGTGCCAGCAGTTACCCAGGGGGTAAGGGCAATGAGCAGTTCTTC. Encoded protein: CASSYPGGKGNEQFF.

This clonotype came up a few times. The V gene is TRBV11-2, the J gene TRBJ1-1; TRBD1 matches 10 bases. Germline CDR1 is SGHAT and CDR2 is FQNNGV. CDR3 length equals 16 residues. Trimming cost V 4 bases and J 0 bases; bases outside gene matches: 5. CDR3 sequence reads: CASSWGTGDVNTEAFF. CDR3 sequence (DNA): TGTGCCAGCAGCTGGGGGACAGGGGATGTGAACACTGAAGCTTTCTTT.

There are a few counts of this clonotype. This chain links TRBV25-1 with TRBJ2-3; D call uncertain. There are 16 residues in the CDR3. The V end was cut by 1 base, the J end by 0 bases, with 11 bases between. Germline V gives CDR1 MGHDK, CDR2 SYGVNS. Here the CDR3 reads CASSELGTTSTDTQYF. CDR3 DNA sequence: TGTGCCAGCAGTGAATTAGGCACCACAAGCACAGATACGCAGTATTTT.

This clonotype was detected a few times. The chain joins TRBV4-3 to TRBJ1-1; D not resolved. CDR1 and CDR2 (germline): LGHNA, YSLEER. Trimming removed 0 bases from V and 7 bases from J, with 15 bases in between. This CDR3 contains 15 residues. CDR3: CASSQEVWALDEAFF. CDR3 DNA sequence: TGCGCCAGCAGCCAAGAGGTTTGGGCGCTGGATGAAGCTTTCTTT.

This clonotype was seen more than once but under ten times. V usage is TRBV5-1 and J usage is TRBJ2-1; maybe TRBD2 (5 bases). With 0 bases removed from V and 6 bases from J, the gap between germline ends came to 16 bases. Germline V gene sequence: CDR1 SGHRS, CDR2 YFSETQ. The CDR3 loop spans 16 amino acids. The CDR3 reads CASSLVARQEVNEQFF. The CDR3 DNA reads as TGCGCCAGCAGCTTGGTCGCCAGGCAGGAGGTCAATGAGCAGTTCTTC.

This clonotype has a handful of counts. The CDR3 bases are TGTGCCAGCAGCTCCGTATCCCTAGAGCAGTTCTTC. This encodes CASSSVSLEQFF. V usage is TRBV11-2 and J usage is TRBJ2-1; D ambiguous. From germline, CDR1 is SGHAT and CDR2 FQNNGV. V was pared by 4 bases and J by 10 bases, with 11 bases between. This CDR3 is 12 amino acids long.

The rearrangement uses TRBV7-3 and TRBJ2-3; 9 bases agree with TRBD1. This CDR3 is built from 13 residues. The germline CDR1 and CDR2 sequences are SGHTA and FQGTGA. The V segment lost 5 bases and the J segment 6 bases; nucleotides outside the gene matches: 3. The CDR3 reads CASSDRGSDTQYF. CDR3 in DNA: TGTGCCAGCAGCGACAGGGGGTCCGATACGCAGTATTTT.

In this sample, this clonotype turned up many times. The chain carries TRBV5-1 and TRBJ2-5, with TRBD2 as a possible D gene (6 bases). Trimming stripped 0 bases from V and 1 base from J, with 7 bases between. The CDR3 runs 14 residues. The V gene's germline CDR1 is SGHRS and CDR2 YFSETQ. The CDR3 here is CASSLGGVQETQYF. In nucleotides, the CDR3 is TGCGCCAGCAGCTTGGGGGGGGTCCAAGAGACCCAGTACTTC.